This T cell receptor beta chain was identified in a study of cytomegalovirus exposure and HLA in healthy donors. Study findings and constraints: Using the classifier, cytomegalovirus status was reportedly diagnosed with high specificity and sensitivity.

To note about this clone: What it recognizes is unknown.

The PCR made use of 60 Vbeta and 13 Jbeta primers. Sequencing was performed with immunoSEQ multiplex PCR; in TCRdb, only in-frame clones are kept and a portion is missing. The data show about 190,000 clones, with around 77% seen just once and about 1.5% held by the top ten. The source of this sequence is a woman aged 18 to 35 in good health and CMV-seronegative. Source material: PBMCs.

CDR3: CSVDRGPDTQYF. In DNA form, the CDR3 reads TGCAGCGTCGACAGGGGTCCAGATACGCAGTATTTT. The chain combines TRBV29-1 with TRBJ2-3, with 8 bases aligning to TRBD1. Looked up from germline, CDR1 is SQVTM and CDR2 is ANQGSEA. The CDR3 length is 12 residues. The trim removed 6 bases at V and 4 bases at J, leaving 3 bases unmatched.